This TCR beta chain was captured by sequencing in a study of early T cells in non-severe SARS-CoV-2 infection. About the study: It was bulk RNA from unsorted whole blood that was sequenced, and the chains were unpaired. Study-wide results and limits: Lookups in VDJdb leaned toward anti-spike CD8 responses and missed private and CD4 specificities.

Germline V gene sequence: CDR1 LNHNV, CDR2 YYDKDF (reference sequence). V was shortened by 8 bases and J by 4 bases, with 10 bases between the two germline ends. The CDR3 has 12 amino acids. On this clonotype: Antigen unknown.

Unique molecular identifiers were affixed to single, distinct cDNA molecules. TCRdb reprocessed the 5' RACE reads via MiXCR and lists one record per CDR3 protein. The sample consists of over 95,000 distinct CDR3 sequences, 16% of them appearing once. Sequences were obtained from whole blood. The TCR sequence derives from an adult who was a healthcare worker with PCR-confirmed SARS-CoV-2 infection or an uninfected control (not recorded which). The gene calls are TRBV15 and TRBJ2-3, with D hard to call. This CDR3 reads CATRPGSDTQYF. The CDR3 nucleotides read TGTGCCACCCGCCCCGGATCAGATACGCAGTATTTT.